This TCR beta chain emerged from a study of cytomegalovirus exposure and HLA in healthy donors. To note about this clone: Its antigen is still unknown.

Study-level findings and limits: One later analysis, an examination of the roughly 130 validation repertoires, found that first-cohort TCR clusters tended to co-occur in them. The study labeled 164 TCR beta chains cytomegalovirus-associated. A few of the chains that were CMV-associated were confirmed in vitro to be specific for CMV antigens.

The protocol was immunoSEQ multiplex PCR, while the TCRdb copy is restricted to in-frame clones and leaves out a portion. The data contain over 60,000 clones, approximately 95% of them singletons. This CDR3 spans 15 amino acids. CDR1 and CDR2 (germline): MNHEY, SVGAGI. V lost 3 bases to trimming and J lost 8 bases, with 19 bases between them. The rearrangement uses TRBV6-5 and TRBJ1-2; tentative D call: TRBD1 (5 bases). Material for sequencing was PBMCs. This clonotype was obtained from a young man in good health and CMV-seronegative. The CDR3 loop is CASSYSRVSKMGYTF. In nucleotides, the CDR3 is TGTGCCAGCAGTTATTCCAGGGTGAGCAAGATGGGCTACACCTTC.